A selection of T cell receptor beta chains follows, all from one sample in a study of shared clonotypes between healthy human individuals. The protocol was immunoSEQ multiplex PCR, while the TCRdb copy is restricted to in-frame clones and leaves out a portion. Altogether hundreds of thousands of clones are present, about 96% being singletons, with the ten largest covering 0.2% to 0.25%. The sample was naive CD8+ T cells sorted from blood. These receptors were obtained from a man aged 30 to 39 in good health. The CDR3 runs from the conserved cysteine through the conserved F or W. Fields, in order: CDR3 protein, CDR3 DNA, J gene, V gene, clone size, D gene. The D gene is left open where the match is weak. Where a row states a size, it is once, few, many or the class of an expanded clone; other rows omit it.

CDR3aa: CASSYNPRGEAYEQYF; CDR3nt: TGTGCCAGCAGCTATAACCCCAGGGGGGAAGCCTACGAGCAGTACTTC; j_gene: TRBJ2-7; v_gene: TRBV7-9; abundance: once; d_gene: NA
CDR3aa: CASSLVASRTQYF; CDR3nt: TGTGCCAGCAGCTTAGTGGCCTCTCGGACCCAGTACTTC; j_gene: TRBJ2-5; v_gene: TRBV11-2; abundance: NA; d_gene: NA
CDR3aa: CASSPTGTRSYEQYF; CDR3nt: TGTGCCAGCAGTCCAACCGGGACTAGATCCTACGAGCAGTACTTC; j_gene: TRBJ2-7; v_gene: TRBV6-5; abundance: NA; d_gene: TRBD2
CDR3aa: CASSLTGTTYEQYF; CDR3nt: TGTGCCAGCAGCTTAACCGGGACTACCTACGAGCAGTACTTC; j_gene: TRBJ2-7; v_gene: TRBV7-9; abundance: NA; d_gene: TRBD2
CDR3aa: CASSSPNTEAFF; CDR3nt: TGTGCCAGCAGCTCCCCGAACACTGAAGCTTTCTTT; j_gene: TRBJ1-1; v_gene: TRBV13; abundance: NA; d_gene: NA
CDR3aa: CASSSRTGVSTEAFF; CDR3nt: TGTGCCAGCAGCTCACGAACAGGGGTATCGACTGAAGCTTTCTTT; j_gene: TRBJ1-1; v_gene: TRBV28; abundance: NA; d_gene: TRBD1
CDR3aa: CASSLYTGDYQPQHF; CDR3nt: TGTGCCAGCAGCTTGTATACAGGGGATTATCAGCCCCAGCATTTT; j_gene: TRBJ1-5; v_gene: TRBV7-9; abundance: NA; d_gene: TRBD1
CDR3aa: CASSPMRGEGGYEQYF; CDR3nt: TGTGCCAGCTCCCCCATGAGGGGGGAGGGGGGATACGAGCAGTACTTC; j_gene: TRBJ2-7; v_gene: TRBV18; abundance: NA; d_gene: NA
CDR3aa: CASSPNGPYTGELFF; CDR3nt: TGCGCCAGCAGCCCAAACGGCCCTTACACCGGGGAGCTGTTTTTT; j_gene: TRBJ2-2; v_gene: TRBV4-1; abundance: NA; d_gene: NA
CDR3aa: CASSETTRILLSGNTIYF; CDR3nt: TGTGCCAGCAGCGAAACGACACGGATACTTCTCTCTGGAAACACCATATATTTT; j_gene: TRBJ1-3; v_gene: TRBV13; abundance: NA; d_gene: NA
CDR3aa: CASSHPDRGDYGYTF; CDR3nt: TGTGCCAGCAGCCATCCCGACAGGGGGGACTATGGCTACACCTTC; j_gene: TRBJ1-2; v_gene: TRBV7-9; abundance: NA; d_gene: TRBD1
CDR3aa: CASSLITSGGLDTQYF; CDR3nt: TGTGCCAGCAGCTTAATTACTAGCGGGGGGTTGGATACGCAGTATTTT; j_gene: TRBJ2-3; v_gene: TRBV7-9; abundance: NA; d_gene: TRBD2
CDR3aa: CASSVRNLSGANVLTF; CDR3nt: TGTGCCAGCAGCGTCCGAAACCTCTCTGGGGCCAACGTCCTGACTTTC; j_gene: TRBJ2-6; v_gene: TRBV9; abundance: NA; d_gene: NA
CDR3aa: CASSSHRAPEAFF; CDR3nt: TGTGCCAGCAGCTCCCACAGGGCGCCTGAAGCTTTCTTT; j_gene: TRBJ1-1; v_gene: TRBV5-5; abundance: NA; d_gene: NA
CDR3aa: CASRPGTATVDSSYEQYF; CDR3nt: TGCGCCAGCAGACCAGGGACAGCGACTGTCGATAGCTCCTACGAGCAGTACTTC; j_gene: TRBJ2-7; v_gene: TRBV5-1; abundance: NA; d_gene: TRBD1
CDR3aa: CASSRGTEQYF; CDR3nt: TGTGCCAGCAGTCGGGGGACCGAGCAGTACTTC; j_gene: TRBJ2-7; v_gene: TRBV27; abundance: NA; d_gene: NA
CDR3aa: CASSHVEVRDTEAFF; CDR3nt: TGTGCCAGCAGCCACGTGGAAGTCCGGGACACTGAAGCTTTCTTT; j_gene: TRBJ1-1; v_gene: TRBV6-5; abundance: NA; d_gene: NA
CDR3aa: CASSHQLTTDSTDTQYF; CDR3nt: TGCGCCAGCAGCCATCAATTGACCACGGACAGCACAGATACGCAGTATTTT; j_gene: TRBJ2-3; v_gene: TRBV4-1; abundance: NA; d_gene: NA
CDR3aa: CASRQQLGAGETQYF; CDR3nt: TGTGCCAGCAGGCAACAATTGGGGGCGGGAGAGACCCAGTACTTC; j_gene: TRBJ2-5; v_gene: TRBV27; abundance: NA; d_gene: NA
CDR3aa: CASSVDGGNEKLFF; CDR3nt: TGTGCCAGCAGCGTAGATGGGGGAAATGAAAAACTGTTTTTT; j_gene: TRBJ1-4; v_gene: TRBV9; abundance: NA; d_gene: NA
CDR3aa: CASSLVSAENRNQPQHF; CDR3nt: TGTGCCAGCAGCTTAGTGAGTGCAGAGAATCGCAATCAGCCCCAGCATTTT; j_gene: TRBJ1-5; v_gene: TRBV7-6; abundance: NA; d_gene: NA
CDR3aa: CASSFLASSYNEQFF; CDR3nt: TGTGCCAGCAGTTTCTTGGCTAGCTCCTACAATGAGCAGTTCTTC; j_gene: TRBJ2-1; v_gene: TRBV27; abundance: NA; d_gene: NA
CDR3aa: CASSEGSYSTDTQYF; CDR3nt: TGTGCCAGCAGTGAAGGCAGCTATAGCACAGATACGCAGTATTTT; j_gene: TRBJ2-3; v_gene: TRBV2; abundance: NA; d_gene: NA
CDR3aa: CSGESGIEAFF; CDR3nt: TGCAGCGGAGAATCAGGAATTGAAGCTTTCTTT; j_gene: TRBJ1-1; v_gene: TRBV29-1; abundance: NA; d_gene: NA
CDR3aa: CASSQEGGRGNEQFF; CDR3nt: TGCGCCAGCAGCCAAGAAGGGGGCAGGGGCAATGAGCAGTTCTTC; j_gene: TRBJ2-1; v_gene: TRBV4-3; abundance: NA; d_gene: TRBD1
CDR3aa: CASEVVTLSTDTQYF; CDR3nt: TGTGCCAGCGAGGTCGTGACCCTTAGCACAGATACGCAGTATTTT; j_gene: TRBJ2-3; v_gene: TRBV7-9; abundance: NA; d_gene: NA
CDR3aa: CASSPGPPGAPGDEQFF; CDR3nt: TGTGCCAGCAGCCCAGGACCGCCGGGGGCCCCTGGGGATGAGCAGTTCTTC; j_gene: TRBJ2-1; v_gene: TRBV11-2; abundance: NA; d_gene: NA
CDR3aa: CASSQKPLAGAYNEQFF; CDR3nt: TGCGCCAGCAGCCAAAAACCGCTAGCGGGGGCCTACAATGAGCAGTTCTTC; j_gene: TRBJ2-1; v_gene: TRBV4-3; abundance: NA; d_gene: TRBD2
CDR3aa: CASSLERIWNPGELFF; CDR3nt: TGTGCCAGCAGCTTAGAAAGGATTTGGAATCCCGGGGAGCTGTTTTTT; j_gene: TRBJ2-2; v_gene: TRBV7-8; abundance: NA; d_gene: NA
CDR3aa: CASSQDNRATEAFF; CDR3nt: TGCGCCAGCAGCCAAGATAACCGGGCCACTGAAGCTTTCTTT; j_gene: TRBJ1-1; v_gene: TRBV4-1; abundance: NA; d_gene: NA
CDR3aa: CASSPETVYNEQFF; CDR3nt: TGTGCCAGCAGCCCGGAGACAGTCTACAATGAGCAGTTCTTC; j_gene: TRBJ2-1; v_gene: TRBV7-9; abundance: NA; d_gene: NA
CDR3aa: CATQGRYGYTF; CDR3nt: TGTGCCACCCAAGGGAGGTATGGCTACACCTTC; j_gene: TRBJ1-2; v_gene: TRBV27; abundance: NA; d_gene: NA
CDR3aa: CASSFQGVGDSYTDTQYF; CDR3nt: TGTGCCAGCAGCTTTCAAGGGGTTGGGGACAGCTACACAGATACGCAGTATTTT; j_gene: TRBJ2-3; v_gene: TRBV11-2; abundance: once; d_gene: TRBD1
CDR3aa: CASSLAGISYNEQFF; CDR3nt: TGTGCCAGTAGTCTAGCGGGAATCTCCTACAATGAGCAGTTCTTC; j_gene: TRBJ2-1; v_gene: TRBV19; abundance: NA; d_gene: TRBD2
CDR3aa: CAWSIGTQETQYF; CDR3nt: TGTGCCTGGAGTATCGGGACACAGGAGACCCAGTACTTC; j_gene: TRBJ2-5; v_gene: TRBV30; abundance: NA; d_gene: NA
CDR3aa: CATSRDFTGREQFF; CDR3nt: TGTGCCACCAGCAGAGATTTTACGGGCCGAGAGCAGTTCTTC; j_gene: TRBJ2-1; v_gene: TRBV15; abundance: NA; d_gene: NA
CDR3aa: CASSQPGQAEAFF; CDR3nt: TGCGCCAGCAGCCAACCTGGACAAGCTGAAGCTTTCTTT; j_gene: TRBJ1-1; v_gene: TRBV4-1; abundance: NA; d_gene: NA
CDR3aa: CASRTLSGSVLNEQFF; CDR3nt: TGTGCCAGCAGGACACTTAGCGGGAGTGTATTGAATGAGCAGTTCTTC; j_gene: TRBJ2-1; v_gene: TRBV27; abundance: NA; d_gene: TRBD2